This T cell receptor (beta chain) is drawn from a study of blood T cell repertoires in COVID-19 (dated by TCRdb to the early 2020s). About the investigation overall: Samples covering the acute and convalescent phases of COVID-19 were provided by collaborators in the United States, Italy and Spain. The repertoires were released in a freely available public database meant as a resource for research on the immune response to SARS-CoV-2. Where HLA class I and class II types were available, the types were taken from metadata supplied by the sample provider, not from assay-based typing. The dataset comprised deeply sampled blood TCRbeta repertoires from subjects exposed to, actively infected with, or recovered from COVID-19. The material from the prospective study consisted of cDNA or gDNA derived from T cells, B-cell-depleted T cells, or PBMCs. Samples were obtained from the ongoing ImmuneRACE study (first 160 participants) and from 1,254 subjects provided by 6 global collaborators. The sample metadata nearly always contained a de-identified subject ID, COVID-19 status, age in years and sex. The study at large found these results: Clinical and demographic metadata were provided uncurated, with the amount varying by source and participant.

Remarks on this clone: The antigen it binds to is not known. Base qualities are not provided; no much larger clone lies one nucleotide away.

Based on the germline V gene, the CDR1 and CDR2 sequences are SGHTA and FQGNSA. The CDR3 runs 15 amino acids, cysteine and phenylalanine included. The sequence is cut down to CDR3 DNA, 45 bases in frame from base 1. Trimming costs V 0 bases and J 5 bases, and their ends lie 13 bases apart. TCRbeta CDR3 regions were amplified from genomic DNA by means of the immunoSEQ Assay, a bias-controlled multiplex PCR. The study's processing was this. Nucleated cell counts per sample were estimated from amplification of reference gene primers within the assay. Sequence reads were collapsed and filtered to measure the absolute abundance of every unique TCRbeta CDR3 rearrangement. For each sample, productive Simpson clonality was calculated as the square root of Simpson's diversity index over productive rearrangements. TCRdb re-hosts the immuneACCESS table, in-frame sequences only. Its copies lack some clones; in the studies checked, an unresolved V gene accounts for under half of them, and the cause for the rest is not known. That table supplies the V and J calls and clone size; D and trimming were determined from the DNA. Across this sample there are about 140,000 clones, with approximately 82% seen only once. The ten largest account for around 9.9% of the sample.

Samples from volunteer blood donors who had recovered from COVID-19 were contributed by a second Seattle source. Collaborating institutions collected whole blood in K2EDTA tubes following their own protocols. For TCRbeta analysis, collaborator samples were shipped as frozen whole blood, as isolated PBMCs, or as DNA extracted from either sample type. The sample comprised peripheral blood. The chain couples TRBV7-2 to TRBJ2-5, with TRBD1 as a weak D call on 5 bases. The receptor was derived from a man aged 55 to 70 who had recovered from COVID-19. The nucleotides are TGTGCCAGCAGCTTAGCCCCGACAGTGCAGGAGACCCAGTACTTC. Translated, this gives CASSLAPTVQETQYF.